The 5 T cell receptor beta chains in this list originate from one sample, sequenced in a study of blood T cells in healthy people across ages. For the second PCR, which ran for about 7 to 12 cycles, a sample-barcoded 5' primer and a J-beta primer mix were used. TCRdb called the 5' RACE reads again in MiXCR, with one record for every CDR3 protein. The sample yields about 580,000 distinct CDR3 sequences, under 55% seen once. Specimen: blood. The source of these receptors is an elderly man in good health.

This clonotype was picked up many times. V gene TRBV7-9 combines with J gene TRBJ2-1; a weak D match, TRBD1 (6 bases). V lost 5 bases and J 7 bases, leaving 9 bases between the germline ends. The CDR3 covers 12 residues. Germline assignment: CDR1 SEHNR and CDR2 FQNEAQ (reference sequence). This chain's CDR3 is CASSPQGNEQFF. For the CDR3, the DNA is TGTGCCAGCAGCCCCCAGGGGAATGAGCAGTTCTTC. The full variable domain, with the rest looked up from reference TRBV7-9 and TRBJ2-1, is DTGVSQNPRHKITKRGQNVTFRCDPISEHNRLYWYRQTLGQGPEFLTYFQNEAQLEKSRLLSDRFSAERPKGSFSTLEIQRTEQGDSAMYLCASSPQGNEQFFGPGTRLTVL.

The CDR3 here is CASSWAGASYEQYF. In DNA, the CDR3 is TGTGCCAGCAGTTGGGCAGGAGCCTCCTACGAGCAGTACTTC. The rearrangement joins TRBV6-2 or TRBV6-3 to TRBJ2-7; the D is unclear. The V gene lost 4 bases and the J gene lost 0 bases, with 10 bases spanning the gap. Germline V gene lookup returns CDR1 MNHEY and CDR2 SVGEGT. This CDR3 has 14 amino acids.

This clonotype occurred a few times. The chain is built from TRBV6-6 and TRBJ2-1, with unresolved D. Germline lookup yields CDR1 MNHNY and CDR2 SVGAGI (reference sequence). CDR3 length equals 14 residues. V lost 6 bases, J lost 8 bases, and 17 bases lay in between. CDR3 sequence (DNA): TGTGCCAGCAGCCACCCAGGAACGTCAGATGAGCAGTTCTTC. It yields the protein CASSHPGTSDEQFF.

The chain has TRBV7-2 and TRBJ2-7; D tentatively reads TRBD1 or TRBD2 (5 bases each). Germline CDR1 reads SGHTA; CDR2 reads FQGNSA. The CDR3 length is 15 residues. V was cut by 3 bases and J by 2 bases, with 14 bases left in between. The CDR3 is CASSFLAGTTYEQYF. The CDR3, as DNA: TGTGCCAGCAGCTTTTTGGCCGGGACGACCTACGAGCAGTACTTC.

Concerning this clonotype: One base away lies a much larger clone, so this may be a sequencing read error. CDR3 sequence (DNA): TGTGCCAGCAGCCAACGGCCAGGCCGGGAGACCCAGTACTTC. It yields the protein CASSQRPGRETQYF. The V gene is TRBV3-1, the J gene TRBJ2-7, with D unclear. Near its end, the DNA agrees better with TRBJ2-5, so the J call may be wrong. The CDR3 loop spans 14 amino acids. CDR1 and CDR2 (germline): LGHDT, YNNKEL (reference sequence).